This T cell receptor beta chain was captured by sequencing in a study of response to subunit inactivated influenza vaccine. Trimming left V 1 base short and J 8 bases short, with 9 bases between. This CDR3 contains 13 residues. Germline-derived CDR1 and CDR2 are MNHEY and SVGEGT. Study-wide results and limits: Few new T cells, the authors suggested, are recruited by each seasonal influenza vaccination.

In this sample, this clonotype turned up many times. The antigen remains unidentified. TCRdb reprocessed the RT-PCR reads via MiXCR and lists one record per CDR3 protein. The table lists approximately 230,000 distinct CDR3 sequences, 12% of them singletons. The receptor was isolated from a man aged 50-60 years who received an inactivated influenza vaccine. This specimen was non-naive T cells sorted from PBMCs, taken less than 15 days before vaccination. The V gene is TRBV6-2 or TRBV6-3, the J gene TRBJ2-1; D is ambiguous. CDR3 bases: TGTGCCAGCAGTTACTGGTCTCGAGATGAGCAGTTCTTC. The encoded protein is CASSYWSRDEQFF.